These T cell receptor beta chains were read from a single sample in a study of control samples from healthy donors and cancer patients. TCRdb keeps only in-frame clones here, not all; method: immunoSEQ multiplex PCR. In the table there are approximately 46,000 clones, just over 90% of which are singletons. Source material: PBMCs. Every receptor here comes from a man aged 25-45 years with colorectal cancer. Both conserved end residues are part of each CDR3.

V: TRBV18
CDR3: CASSLLRDRAIEAFF

V: TRBV7-2
CDR3: CASSLVGQPQHF

V: TRBV28
CDR3: CASNTPQTDTQYF

V: TRBV7-2
CDR3: CASSSKTGLRAFF

V: TRBV6-6
CDR3: CASSSTRTGNTEAFF

V: TRBV6-1
CDR3: CASSYPQANQPQHF

V: TRBV19
CDR3: CASTLGGFDQPQHF

V: TRBV19
CDR3: CASSIVTGELFF

V: TRBV11-2
CDR3: CASSSSSPQSWAFWEQYF

V: TRBV12-3/TRBV12-4
CDR3: CASSSQSEAFF

V: TRBV5-6
CDR3: CASSVGPGQAFF

V: TRBV12-3/TRBV12-4
CDR3: CASSRQGNYGYTF

V: TRBV6-1
CDR3: CASSDQEKLFF

V: TRBV5-1
CDR3: CASSLDPADGTGELFF

V: TRBV11-2
CDR3: CASSDRPTSGEETQYF

V: TRBV7-8
CDR3: CASSYGGGQVTGELFF

V: TRBV5-6
CDR3: CASSLDPNTGELFF

V: TRBV11-2
CDR3: CASRYNWAQNTEAFF

V: TRBV6-2/TRBV6-3
CDR3: CASSRGEDRDYNEQFF

V: TRBV24-1
CDR3: CATSDLQGYGYTF

V: TRBV6-5
CDR3: CASRTGTARETQYF

V: TRBV7-2
CDR3: CASSRGALYNEQFF

V: TRBV18
CDR3: CASSEGAWPQHF

V: TRBV5-1
CDR3: CASTPTGMNTEAFF

V: TRBV5-6
CDR3: CASSPWSTPGNTIYF